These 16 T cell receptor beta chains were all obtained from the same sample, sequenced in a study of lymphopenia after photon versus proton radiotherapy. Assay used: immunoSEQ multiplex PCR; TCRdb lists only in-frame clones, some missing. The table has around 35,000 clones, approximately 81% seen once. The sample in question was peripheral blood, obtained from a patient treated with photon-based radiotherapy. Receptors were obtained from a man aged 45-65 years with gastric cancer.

The DNA of the CDR3 is TGCGCCAGCAGTGCCCCCCCGGGGCAATCGTCACCAGATACGCAGTATTTT. Its translation: CASSAPPGQSSPDTQYF. The V call is TRBV4-1, the J call TRBJ2-3; either TRBD1 or TRBD2 may fit D (5 bases each). V was shortened by 6 bases and J by 4 bases, with 23 bases between the two germline ends. Germline lookup yields CDR1 MGHRA and CDR2 YSYEKL. The CDR3 consists of 17 residues.

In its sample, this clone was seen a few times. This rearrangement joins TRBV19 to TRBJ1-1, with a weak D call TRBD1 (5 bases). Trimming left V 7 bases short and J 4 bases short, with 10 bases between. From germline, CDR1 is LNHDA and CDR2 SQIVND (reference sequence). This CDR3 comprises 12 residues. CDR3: CASKSGGTEAFF. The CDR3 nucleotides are TGTGCCAGTAAGAGCGGGGGCACTGAAGCTTTCTTT.

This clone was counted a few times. The CDR3 is CASSLNSYEQYF. CDR3 DNA sequence: TGTGCCAGCAGCTTGAACAGCTACGAGCAGTACTTC. The rearrangement joins TRBV5-4 to TRBJ2-7; no clear D. The CDR3 sequence is 12 residues long. Per germline, CDR1 SGHNT and CDR2 YYREEE (reference sequence). Trimming left V 1 base short and J 3 bases short, with 5 bases between.

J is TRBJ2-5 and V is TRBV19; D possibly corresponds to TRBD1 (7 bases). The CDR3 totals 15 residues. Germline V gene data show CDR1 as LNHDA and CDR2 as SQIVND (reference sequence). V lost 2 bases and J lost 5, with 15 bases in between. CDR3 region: CASSIRGRGDETQYF. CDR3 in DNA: TGTGCCAGTAGTATAAGGGGGCGCGGGGATGAGACCCAGTACTTC.

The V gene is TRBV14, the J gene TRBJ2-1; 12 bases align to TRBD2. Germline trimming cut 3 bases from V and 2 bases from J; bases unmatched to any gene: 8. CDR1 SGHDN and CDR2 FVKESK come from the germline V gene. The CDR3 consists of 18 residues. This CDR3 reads CASSHPSGRAGAYNEQFF. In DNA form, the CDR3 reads TGTGCCAGCAGCCACCCTAGCGGGAGGGCCGGCGCCTACAATGAGCAGTTCTTC.

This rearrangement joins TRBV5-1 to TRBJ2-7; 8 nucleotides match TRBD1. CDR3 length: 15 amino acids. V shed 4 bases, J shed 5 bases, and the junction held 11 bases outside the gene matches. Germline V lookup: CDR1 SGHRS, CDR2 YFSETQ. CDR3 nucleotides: TGCGCCAGCAGCCTGACAGGGGATGGGTTGGACGAGCAGTACTTC. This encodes CASSLTGDGLDEQYF.

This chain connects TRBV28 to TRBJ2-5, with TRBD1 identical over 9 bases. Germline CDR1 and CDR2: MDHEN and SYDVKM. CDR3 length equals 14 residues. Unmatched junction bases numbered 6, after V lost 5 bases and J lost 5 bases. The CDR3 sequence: CASSTGGFGETQYF. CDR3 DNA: TGTGCCAGCAGTACAGGGGGCTTCGGTGAGACCCAGTACTTC.

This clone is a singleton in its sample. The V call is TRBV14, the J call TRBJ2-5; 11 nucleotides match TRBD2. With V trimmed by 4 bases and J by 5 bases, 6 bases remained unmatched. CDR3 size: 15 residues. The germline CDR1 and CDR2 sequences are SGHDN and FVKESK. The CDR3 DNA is TGTGCCAGCAGCCCTAGCGGGAGGAAGGCGGAGACCCAGTACTTC. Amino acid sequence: CASSPSGRKAETQYF.

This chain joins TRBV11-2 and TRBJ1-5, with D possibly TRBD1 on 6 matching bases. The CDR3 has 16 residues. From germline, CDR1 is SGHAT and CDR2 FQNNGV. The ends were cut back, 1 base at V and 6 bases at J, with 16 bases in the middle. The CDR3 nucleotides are TGTGCCAGCAGCTTAGGTTTCAGGGGCATCAGTCAGCCCCAGCATTTT. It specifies CASSLGFRGISQPQHF.

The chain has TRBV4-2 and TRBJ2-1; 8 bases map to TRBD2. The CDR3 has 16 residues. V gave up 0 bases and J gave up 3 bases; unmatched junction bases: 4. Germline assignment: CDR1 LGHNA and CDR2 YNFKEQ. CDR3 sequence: CASSQDAAGDYNEQFF. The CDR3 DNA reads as TGTGCCAGCAGCCAAGACGCAGCGGGGGACTACAATGAGCAGTTCTTC.

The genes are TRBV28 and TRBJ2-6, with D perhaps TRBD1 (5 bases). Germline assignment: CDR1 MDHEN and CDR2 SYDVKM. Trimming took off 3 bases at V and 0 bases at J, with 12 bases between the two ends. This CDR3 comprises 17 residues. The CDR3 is CASSFGDSTSGANVLTF. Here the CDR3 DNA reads TGTGCCAGCAGTTTTGGTGACAGTACCTCTGGGGCCAACGTCCTGACTTTC.

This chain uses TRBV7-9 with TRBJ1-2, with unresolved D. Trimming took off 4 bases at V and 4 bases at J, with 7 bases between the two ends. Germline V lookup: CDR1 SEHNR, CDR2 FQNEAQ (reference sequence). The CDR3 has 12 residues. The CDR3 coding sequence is TGTGCCAGCAGCTCCGTAGGCTATGGCTACACCTTC. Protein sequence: CASSSVGYGYTF.

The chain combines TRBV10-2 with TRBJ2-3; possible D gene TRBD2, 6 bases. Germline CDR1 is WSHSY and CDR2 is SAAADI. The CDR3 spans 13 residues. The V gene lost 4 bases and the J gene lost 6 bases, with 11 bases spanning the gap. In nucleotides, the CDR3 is TGCGCCAGCAGTGCCCAGGCGGGGGATACGCAGTATTTT. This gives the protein CASSAQAGDTQYF.

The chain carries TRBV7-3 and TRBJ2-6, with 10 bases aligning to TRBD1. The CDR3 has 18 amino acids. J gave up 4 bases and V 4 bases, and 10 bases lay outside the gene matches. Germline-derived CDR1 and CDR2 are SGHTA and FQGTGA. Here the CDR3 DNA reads TGTGCCAGCAGCTCACCGTCGGGACAGGGGACCGGGGCCAACGTCCTGACTTTC. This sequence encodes CASSSPSGQGTGANVLTF.

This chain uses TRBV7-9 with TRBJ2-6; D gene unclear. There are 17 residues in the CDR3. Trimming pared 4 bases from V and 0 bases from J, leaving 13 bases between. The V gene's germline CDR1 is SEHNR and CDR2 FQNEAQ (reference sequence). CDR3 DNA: TGTGCCAGCAGCTCTAGGACGTCGAGCTCTGGGGCCAACGTCCTGACTTTC. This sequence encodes CASSSRTSSSGANVLTF.

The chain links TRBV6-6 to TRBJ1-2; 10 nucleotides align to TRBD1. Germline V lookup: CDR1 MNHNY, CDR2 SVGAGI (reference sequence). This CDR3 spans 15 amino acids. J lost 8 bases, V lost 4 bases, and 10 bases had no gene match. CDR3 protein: CASSSEGQGTGGYTF. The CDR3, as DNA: TGTGCCAGCAGTTCCGAGGGACAGGGGACGGGGGGCTACACCTTC.